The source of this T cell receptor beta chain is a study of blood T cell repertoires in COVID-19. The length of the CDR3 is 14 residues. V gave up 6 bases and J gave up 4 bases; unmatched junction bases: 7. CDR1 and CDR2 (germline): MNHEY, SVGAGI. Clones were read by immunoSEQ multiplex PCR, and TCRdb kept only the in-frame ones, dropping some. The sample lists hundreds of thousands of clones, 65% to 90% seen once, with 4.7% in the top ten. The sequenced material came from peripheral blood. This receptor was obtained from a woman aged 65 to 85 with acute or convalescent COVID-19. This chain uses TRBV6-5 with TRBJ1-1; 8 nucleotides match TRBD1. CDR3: CASSLRTGGTEAFF. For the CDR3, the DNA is TGTGCCAGCAGCCTAAGAACAGGGGGCACTGAAGCTTTCTTT.